These 15 T cell receptor beta chains came from one sample sequenced in a study of cytomegalovirus exposure and HLA in healthy donors. PCR involved 60 Vbeta and 13 Jbeta primers. Sequencing used immunoSEQ multiplex PCR; TCRdb keeps in-frame clones, though not all of them. Among around 150,000 clones listed, roughly 80% were seen once. The sequencing sample was made of PBMCs. The receptor source for this set is a man between 35 and 55 years old in good health and CMV-seronegative.

This chain links TRBV6-1 with TRBJ1-4; TRBD1 is a possible D gene (6 bases). The germline V and J ends were trimmed by 6 bases and 7 bases, with 12 bases remaining between them. Germline-derived CDR1 and CDR2 are MNHNS and SASEGT. This CDR3 is built from 13 residues. CDR3 in DNA: TGTGCCAGCAGCGCTACAGGGCGTGAAAAACTGTTTTTT. This sequence encodes CASSATGREKLFF.

The V gene is TRBV23-1, the J gene TRBJ2-5; 8 bases line up with TRBD1. TRBV23-1 is recorded as an ORF, its role being uncertain. Trimming took 4 bases from V and 7 from J; bases not matched to a gene: 8. This CDR3 contains 14 residues. CDR3 sequence: CASSRRDRPWTQYF. The CDR3 DNA reads TGCGCCAGCAGTCGACGGGACAGGCCCTGGACCCAGTACTTC.

The chain is built from TRBV18 and TRBJ2-7, with 7 bases identical to TRBD2. The length of the CDR3 is 13 residues. CDR1 and CDR2 (germline): KGHSH, LQKENI. After removal of 3 bases from V and 3 bases from J, the junction contained 2 bases not matched to a gene. The CDR3 DNA reads as TGTGCCAGCTCACCGGCTAGCGGCTACGAGCAGTACTTC. It is translated as CASSPASGYEQYF.

The V call is TRBV6-1, the J call TRBJ1-1; 8 nucleotides agree with TRBD1. The CDR3 runs 15 residues. V shed 6 bases and J 2 bases; nucleotides not matched to a gene: 8. Germline CDR1 reads MNHNS; CDR2 reads SASEGT. The CDR3 DNA follows: TGTGCCAGCAGACCCGGACAGGGCATAAACACTGAAGCTTTCTTT. Amino acids: CASRPGQGINTEAFF.

The chain combines TRBV28 with TRBJ2-2; weak D call: TRBD1 (6 bases). The CDR3 length is 12 residues. Germline loops: CDR1 MDHEN, CDR2 SYDVKM. The CDR3 loop is CVGRGNTGELFF. CDR3 sequence (DNA): TGTGTTGGCAGGGGGAACACCGGGGAGCTGTTTTTT.

The chain couples TRBV30 to TRBJ1-5; D possibly corresponds to TRBD1 (6 bases). The V end lost 5 bases, the J end lost 0 bases, and 11 bases lay between the germline ends. There are 14 residues in the CDR3. The V gene's germline CDR1 is GTSNPN and CDR2 SVGIG (reference sequence). DNA for the CDR3: TGTGCCTGGCAAACAGGGAATAGCAATCAGCCCCAGCATTTT. Translating gives CAWQTGNSNQPQHF.

The chain uses TRBV9 and TRBJ1-6, with D uncertain. Germline CDR1 reads SGDLS; CDR2 reads YYNGEE. This CDR3 region has 12 residues. The ends were cut back, 3 bases at V and 13 bases at J, with 11 bases in the middle. The DNA of the CDR3 is TGTGCCAGCAGCGGGGAGTTAAAGCCCCTCCACTTT. Residues: CASSGELKPLHF.

V usage is TRBV7-2 and J usage is TRBJ2-1; 11 bases align to TRBD2. CDR1 is SGHTA and CDR2 is FQGNSA in the germline V gene. The CDR3 totals 15 residues. V dropped 5 bases and J dropped 7; count of bases not matched to a gene: 7. The CDR3 DNA follows: TGTGCCAGCAGCCCAGGACTAGCGGGTGTGAATGAGCAGTTCTTC. Translating it yields CASSPGLAGVNEQFF.

On this clone: One end of the junction is discordant with germline, which a read error may explain. The chain combines TRBV5-3 with TRBJ2-2, with 7 positions matching TRBD2. TRBV5-3 is an ORF, with its function uncertain. The CDR3 contains 16 residues. This CDR3 is CARSLGLAVNTGELFF. The CDR3 DNA follows: TGTGCCAGAAGTTTGGGGCTAGCGGTGAACACCGGGGAGCTGTTTTTT.

This clone was detected only once. One end of the junction is discordant with germline, which a read error may explain. The genes are TRBV7-2 and TRBJ2-7, with 8 nucleotides matching TRBD2. This CDR3 contains 13 residues. Per the germline V gene, CDR1 is SGHTA and CDR2 is FQGNSA. The DNA for the CDR3 is TGTGCCAGCAGCTTAGTAAGCGGGAGAGGGGGGGACTTC. Its translation: CASSLVSGRGGDF.

The chain recombines TRBV2 with TRBJ2-3; 9 nucleotides match TRBD1. V trimming: 8 bases; J trimming: 5 bases; junction bases outside the gene matches: 11. The CDR3 sequence is 15 residues long. Germline loops: CDR1 SNHLY, CDR2 FYNNEI. The CDR3 DNA reads as TGTGCCAGCCGACTACAGACAGGGGGGAAAGATACGCAGTATTTT. It specifies CASRLQTGGKDTQYF.

V is TRBV6-4 and J is TRBJ1-2, with D tentatively TRBD1 (5 bases). Trimming took 2 bases from V and 5 from J, leaving 6 bases between them. The germline V gene encodes CDR1 MRHNA and CDR2 SNTAGT. The CDR3 sequence is 12 residues long. DNA of the CDR3: TGTGCCAGCAGTGACGGGGCATATGGCTACACCTTC. Translation: CASSDGAYGYTF.

This clone was seen just once. The rearrangement links TRBV14 to TRBJ2-7; 7 bases are a match to TRBD1. V trimming: 4 bases; J trimming: 4 bases; junction bases outside the gene matches: 10. CDR1 and CDR2 from the germline V gene are SGHDN and FVKESK. The CDR3 extends over 15 amino acids. CDR3 sequence (DNA): TGTGCCAGCAGCCTTTGGGGGACAGCTCCTTACGAGCAGTACTTC. Encoded protein: CASSLWGTAPYEQYF.

As DNA, the CDR3 is TGTGCCAGCAGCTTAGGGGCCCTAAGCACAGATACGCAGTATTTT. Translating it yields CASSLGALSTDTQYF. The rearrangement joins TRBV11-3 to TRBJ2-3; D remains ambiguous. This CDR3 region has 15 residues. V lost 1 base to trimming and J lost 0 bases, with 8 bases between them. CDR1 and CDR2 (germline): SGHNT, YENEEA.

The rearrangement links TRBV12-5 to TRBJ2-7; tentatively, D is TRBD2 (5 bases). Germline V gives CDR1 LGHNT, CDR2 FRNRAP. The CDR3 covers 13 residues. Trimming stripped 2 bases from V and 7 bases from J, with 12 bases between. The CDR3 spells CASGLWTGREQYF. CDR3 nucleotides: TGTGCTAGTGGTTTGTGGACGGGGAGAGAGCAGTACTTC.